This T cell receptor (beta chain) derives from a study of blood T cell repertoires in COVID-19. Background on the study: PBMCs, B-cell-depleted T cells, or T cells were the source of the cDNA or gDNA that made up the material.

V was pared by 4 bases and J by 1 base, with 2 bases of the junction left unmatched. CDR1 and CDR2 (germline): LNHDA, SQIVND (reference sequence). This CDR3 region has 15 residues. This clone has a single count. Authors' processing steps: Researchers report that nucleated cell counts were estimated from reference gene primer amplification. Clones were sequenced by immunoSEQ multiplex PCR, and TCRdb holds only the in-frame ones, with some missing. V, J and clone size derive from that table, while D and trimming were established from the DNA sequence. The table lists 300,000 to 350,000 clones, 70% to 90% of them singletons, with 1.5% to 2% in the top ten.

The genes are TRBV19 and TRBJ1-3, with TRBD1 matching 9 bases. The TCR was taken from a woman in her twenties or thirties with COVID-19, enrolled during active disease. The sequencing sample was made of peripheral blood. The CDR3 DNA is TGTGCCAGTAGTAAAGACAGGGGGTCTGGAAACACCATATATTTT. Its protein is CASSKDRGSGNTIYF.